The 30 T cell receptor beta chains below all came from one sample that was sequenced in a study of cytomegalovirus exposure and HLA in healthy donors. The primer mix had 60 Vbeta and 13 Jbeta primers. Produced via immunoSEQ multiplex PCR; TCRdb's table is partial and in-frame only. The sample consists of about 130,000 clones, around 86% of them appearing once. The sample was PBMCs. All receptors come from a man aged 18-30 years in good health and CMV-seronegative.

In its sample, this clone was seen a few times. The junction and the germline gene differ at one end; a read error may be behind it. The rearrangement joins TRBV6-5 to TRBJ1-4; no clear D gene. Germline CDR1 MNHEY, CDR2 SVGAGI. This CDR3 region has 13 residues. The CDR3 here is CTSSYSTYEKLFF. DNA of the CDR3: TGTACCAGCAGTTACTCTACTTATGAAAAACTGTTTTTT.

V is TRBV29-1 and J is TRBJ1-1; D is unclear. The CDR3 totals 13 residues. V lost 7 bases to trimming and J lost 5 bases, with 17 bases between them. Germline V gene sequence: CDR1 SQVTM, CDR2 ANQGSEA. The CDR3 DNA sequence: TGCAGCGACCTCGAGGGAGGCAGGACTGAAGCTTTCTTT. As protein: CSDLEGGRTEAFF.

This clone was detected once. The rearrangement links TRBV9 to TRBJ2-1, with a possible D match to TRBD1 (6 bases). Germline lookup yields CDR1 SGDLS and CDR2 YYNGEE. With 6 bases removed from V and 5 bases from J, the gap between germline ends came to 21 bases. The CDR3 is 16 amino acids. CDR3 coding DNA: TGTGCCAGCACCGTTTCCGCCACAGGGAATCACAATGAGCAGTTCTTC. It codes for CASTVSATGNHNEQFF.

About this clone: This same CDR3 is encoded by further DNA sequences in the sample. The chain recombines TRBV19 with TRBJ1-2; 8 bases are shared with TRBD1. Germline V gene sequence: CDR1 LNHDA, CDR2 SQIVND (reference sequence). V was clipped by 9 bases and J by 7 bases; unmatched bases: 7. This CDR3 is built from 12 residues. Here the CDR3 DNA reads TGTGCCAGCAGGACAGGGACAGGTGGCTACACCTTC. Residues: CASRTGTGGYTF.

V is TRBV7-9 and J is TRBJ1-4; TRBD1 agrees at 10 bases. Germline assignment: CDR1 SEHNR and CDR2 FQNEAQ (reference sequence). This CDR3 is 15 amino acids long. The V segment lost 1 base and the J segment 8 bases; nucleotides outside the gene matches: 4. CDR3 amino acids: CASSLVGTGDEKLFF. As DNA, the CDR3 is TGTGCCAGCAGCTTAGTTGGGACAGGGGACGAAAAACTGTTTTTT.

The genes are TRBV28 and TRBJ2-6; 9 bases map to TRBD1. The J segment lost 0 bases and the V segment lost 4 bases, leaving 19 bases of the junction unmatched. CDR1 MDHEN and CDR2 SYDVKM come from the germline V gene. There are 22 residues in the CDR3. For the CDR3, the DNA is TGTGCCAGCAGTTGGACCGGGACAGGGTACCGCCTTCCCCTCTCTGGGGCCAACGTCCTGACTTTC. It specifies CASSWTGTGYRLPLSGANVLTF.

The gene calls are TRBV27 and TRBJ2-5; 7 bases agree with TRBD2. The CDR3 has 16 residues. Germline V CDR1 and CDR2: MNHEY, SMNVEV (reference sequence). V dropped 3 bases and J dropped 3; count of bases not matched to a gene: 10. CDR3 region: CASSLKQTAGEETQYF. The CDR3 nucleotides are TGTGCCAGCAGTTTGAAACAGACGGCGGGGGAAGAGACCCAGTACTTC.

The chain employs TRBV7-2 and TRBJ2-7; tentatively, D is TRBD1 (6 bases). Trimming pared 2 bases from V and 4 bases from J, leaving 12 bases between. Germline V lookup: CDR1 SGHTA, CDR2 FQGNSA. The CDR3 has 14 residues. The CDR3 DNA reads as TGTGCCAGCAGCTTAAGGGACACCTCGTACGAGCAGTACTTC. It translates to CASSLRDTSYEQYF.

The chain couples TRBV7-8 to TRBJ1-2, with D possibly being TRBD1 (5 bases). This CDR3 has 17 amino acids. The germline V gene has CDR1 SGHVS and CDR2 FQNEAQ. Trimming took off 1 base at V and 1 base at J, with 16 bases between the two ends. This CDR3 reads CASSLGRAILRNYGYTF. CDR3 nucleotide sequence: TGTGCCAGCAGCTTAGGCAGGGCCATACTGCGTAACTATGGCTACACCTTC.

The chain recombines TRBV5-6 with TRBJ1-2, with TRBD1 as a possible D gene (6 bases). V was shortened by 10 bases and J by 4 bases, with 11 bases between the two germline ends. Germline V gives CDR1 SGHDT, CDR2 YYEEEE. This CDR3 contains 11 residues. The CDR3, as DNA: TGTGCCTCGCGGGGGCGCTATGGCTACACCTTC. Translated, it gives CASRGRYGYTF.

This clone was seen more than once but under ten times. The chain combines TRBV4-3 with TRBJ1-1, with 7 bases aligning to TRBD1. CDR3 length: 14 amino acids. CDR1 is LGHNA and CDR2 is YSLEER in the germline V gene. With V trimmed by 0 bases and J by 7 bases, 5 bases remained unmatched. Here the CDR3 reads CASSQDGQVDEAFF. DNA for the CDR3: TGCGCCAGCAGCCAAGATGGACAGGTCGATGAAGCTTTCTTT.

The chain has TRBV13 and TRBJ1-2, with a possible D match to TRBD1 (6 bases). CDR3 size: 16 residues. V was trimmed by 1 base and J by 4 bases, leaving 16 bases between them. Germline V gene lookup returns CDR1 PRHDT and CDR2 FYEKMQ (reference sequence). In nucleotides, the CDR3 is TGTGCCAGCAGCTTAGAGGACCGGACAGCCTTCTATGGCTACACCTTC. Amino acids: CASSLEDRTAFYGYTF.

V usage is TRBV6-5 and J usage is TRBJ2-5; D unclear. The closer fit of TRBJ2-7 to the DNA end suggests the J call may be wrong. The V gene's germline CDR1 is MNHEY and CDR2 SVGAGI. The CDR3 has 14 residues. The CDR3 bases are TGTGCCAGCACGCGGTTAGGCAGAACCTACGAGCAGTACTTC. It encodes CASTRLGRTYEQYF.

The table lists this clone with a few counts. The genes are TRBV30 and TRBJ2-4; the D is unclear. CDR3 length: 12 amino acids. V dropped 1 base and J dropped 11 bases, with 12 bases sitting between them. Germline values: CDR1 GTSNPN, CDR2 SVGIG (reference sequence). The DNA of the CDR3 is TGTGCCTGGAGTGCCTCCTCCCCCGTTCAGTACTTC. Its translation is CAWSASSPVQYF.

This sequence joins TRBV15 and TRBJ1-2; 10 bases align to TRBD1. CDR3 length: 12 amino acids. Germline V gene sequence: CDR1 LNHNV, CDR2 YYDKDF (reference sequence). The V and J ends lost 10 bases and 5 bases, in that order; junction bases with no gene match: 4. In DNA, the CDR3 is TGTGCCAACACGGGACAGGGGTATGGCTACACCTTC. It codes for CANTGQGYGYTF. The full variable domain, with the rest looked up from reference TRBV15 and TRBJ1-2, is DAMVIQNPRYQVTQFGKPVTLSCSQTLNHNVMYWYQQKSSQAPKLLFHYYDKDFNNEADTPDNFQSRRPNTSFCFLDIRSPGLGDTAMYLCANTGQGYGYTFGSGTRLTVV.

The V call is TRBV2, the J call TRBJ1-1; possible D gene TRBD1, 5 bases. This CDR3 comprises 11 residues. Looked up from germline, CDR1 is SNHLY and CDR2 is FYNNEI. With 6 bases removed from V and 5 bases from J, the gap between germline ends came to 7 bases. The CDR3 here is CASRGRTEAFF. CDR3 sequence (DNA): TGTGCCAGCAGGGGGCGGACTGAAGCTTTCTTT. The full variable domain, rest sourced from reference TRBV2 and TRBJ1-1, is EPEVTQTPSHQVTQMGQEVILRCVPISNHLYFYWYRQILGQKVEFLVSFYNNEISEKSEIFDDQFSVERPDGSNFTLKIRSTKLEDSAMYFCASRGRTEAFFGQGTRLTVV.

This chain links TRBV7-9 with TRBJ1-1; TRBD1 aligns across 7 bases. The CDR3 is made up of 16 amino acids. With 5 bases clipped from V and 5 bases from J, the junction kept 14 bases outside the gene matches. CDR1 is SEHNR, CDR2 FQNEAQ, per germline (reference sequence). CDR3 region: CASSPRPGTVATEAFF. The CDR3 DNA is TGTGCCAGCAGCCCCCGACCCGGGACAGTGGCGACTGAAGCTTTCTTT.

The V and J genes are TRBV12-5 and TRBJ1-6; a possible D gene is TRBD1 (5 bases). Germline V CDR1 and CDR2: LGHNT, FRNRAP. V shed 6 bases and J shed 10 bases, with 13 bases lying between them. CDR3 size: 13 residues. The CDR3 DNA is TGTGCTAGTGGCCTTGGACAACCATCACCCCTCCACTTT. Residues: CASGLGQPSPLHF.

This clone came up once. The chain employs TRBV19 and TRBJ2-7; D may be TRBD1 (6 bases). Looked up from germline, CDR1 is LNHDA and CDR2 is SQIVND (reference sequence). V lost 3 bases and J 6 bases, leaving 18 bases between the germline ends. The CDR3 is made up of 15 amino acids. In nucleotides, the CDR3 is TGTGCCAGTAGTATGGTGGACAGCCCTTCCCTCGAGCAGTACTTC. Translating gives CASSMVDSPSLEQYF. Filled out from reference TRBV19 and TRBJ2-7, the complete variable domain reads DGGITQSPKYLFRKEGQNVTLSCEQNLNHDAMYWYRQDPGQGLRLIYYSQIVNDFQKGDIAEGYSVSREKKESFPLTVTSAQKNPTAFYLCASSMVDSPSLEQYFGPGTRLTVT.

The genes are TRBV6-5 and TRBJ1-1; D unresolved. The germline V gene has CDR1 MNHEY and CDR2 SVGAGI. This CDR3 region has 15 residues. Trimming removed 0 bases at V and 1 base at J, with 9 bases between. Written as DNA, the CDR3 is TGTGCCAGCAGTTACTCCAGGCTCGCGAACACTGAAGCTTTCTTT. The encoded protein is CASSYSRLANTEAFF.

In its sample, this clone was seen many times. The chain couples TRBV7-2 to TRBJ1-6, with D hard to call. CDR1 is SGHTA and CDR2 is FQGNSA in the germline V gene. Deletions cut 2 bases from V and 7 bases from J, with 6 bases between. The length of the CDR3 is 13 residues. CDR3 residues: CASSLLENSPLHF. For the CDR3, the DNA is TGTGCCAGCAGCTTATTGGAGAATTCACCCCTCCACTTT.

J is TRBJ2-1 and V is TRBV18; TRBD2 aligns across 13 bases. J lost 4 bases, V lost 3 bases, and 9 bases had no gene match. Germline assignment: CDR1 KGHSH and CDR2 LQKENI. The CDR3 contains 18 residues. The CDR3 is CASSPQLAGGNRYNEQFF. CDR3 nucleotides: TGTGCCAGCTCACCCCAACTAGCGGGGGGGAATCGGTACAATGAGCAGTTCTTC. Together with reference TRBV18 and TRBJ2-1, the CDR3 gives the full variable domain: NAGVMQNPRHLVRRRGQEARLRCSPMKGHSHVYWYRQLPEEGLKFMVYLQKENIIDESGMPKERFSAEFPKEGPSILRIQQVVRGDSAAYFCASSPQLAGGNRYNEQFFGPGTRLTVL.

The CDR3 loop reads CASSPGLVTDTQYF. For the CDR3, the DNA is TGCGCCAGCAGCCCGGGACTAGTCACAGATACGCAGTATTTT. The rearrangement joins TRBV5-1 to TRBJ2-3; 8 positions agree with TRBD2. With 4 bases clipped from V and 2 bases from J, the junction kept 3 bases outside the gene matches. The CDR3 extends over 14 amino acids. Germline lookup yields CDR1 SGHRS and CDR2 YFSETQ.

The CDR3 is CASSEWRATDTQYF. The DNA of the CDR3 is TGTGCCAGCAGTGAATGGAGGGCCACAGATACGCAGTATTTT. The chain combines TRBV6-1 with TRBJ2-3; D may be TRBD2 (6 bases). CDR3 length: 14 amino acids. V was pared by 2 bases and J by 2 bases, with 8 bases between. The germline V gene encodes CDR1 MNHNS and CDR2 SASEGT.

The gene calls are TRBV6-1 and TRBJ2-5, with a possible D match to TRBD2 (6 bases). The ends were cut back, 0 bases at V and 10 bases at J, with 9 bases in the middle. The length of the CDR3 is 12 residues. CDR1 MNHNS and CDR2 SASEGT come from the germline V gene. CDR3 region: CASSEAEGRQYF. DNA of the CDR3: TGTGCCAGCAGTGAAGCGGAGGGTCGCCAGTACTTC.

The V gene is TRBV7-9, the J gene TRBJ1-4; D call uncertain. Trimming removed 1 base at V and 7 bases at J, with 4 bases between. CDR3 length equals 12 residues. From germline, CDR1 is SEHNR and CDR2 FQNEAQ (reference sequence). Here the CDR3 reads CASSLVAEKLFF. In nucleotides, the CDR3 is TGTGCCAGCAGCTTAGTGGCTGAAAAACTGTTTTTT.

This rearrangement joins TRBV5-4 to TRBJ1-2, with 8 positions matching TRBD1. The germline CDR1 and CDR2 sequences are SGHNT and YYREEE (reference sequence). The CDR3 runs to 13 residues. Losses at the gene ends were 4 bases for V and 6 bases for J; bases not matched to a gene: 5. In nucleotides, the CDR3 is TGTGCCAGCAGCCCGGGACAGGAAGATGGCTACACCTTC. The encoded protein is CASSPGQEDGYTF.

In DNA, the CDR3 is TGTGCCAGCAAACAGGGGGGGCTGTATGAGCAGTTCTTC. This translates into CASKQGGLYEQFF. The rearrangement links TRBV2 to TRBJ2-1; tentative D call: TRBD1 (8 bases). From germline, CDR1 is SNHLY and CDR2 FYNNEI. Trimming left V 7 bases short and J 8 bases short, with 15 bases between. This CDR3 has 13 residues.

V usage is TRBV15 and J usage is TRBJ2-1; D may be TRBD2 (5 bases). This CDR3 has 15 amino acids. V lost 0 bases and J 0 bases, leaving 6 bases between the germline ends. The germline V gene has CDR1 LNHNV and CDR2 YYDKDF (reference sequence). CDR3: CATSRDEGSYNEQFF. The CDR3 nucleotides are TGTGCCACCAGCAGAGATGAGGGCTCCTACAATGAGCAGTTCTTC.

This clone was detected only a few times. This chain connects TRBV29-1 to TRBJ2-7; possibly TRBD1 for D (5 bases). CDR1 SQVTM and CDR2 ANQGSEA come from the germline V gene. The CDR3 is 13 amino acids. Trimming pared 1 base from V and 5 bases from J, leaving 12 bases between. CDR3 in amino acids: CSVEGGAANEQYF. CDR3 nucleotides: TGCAGCGTTGAAGGGGGCGCGGCCAACGAGCAGTACTTC.